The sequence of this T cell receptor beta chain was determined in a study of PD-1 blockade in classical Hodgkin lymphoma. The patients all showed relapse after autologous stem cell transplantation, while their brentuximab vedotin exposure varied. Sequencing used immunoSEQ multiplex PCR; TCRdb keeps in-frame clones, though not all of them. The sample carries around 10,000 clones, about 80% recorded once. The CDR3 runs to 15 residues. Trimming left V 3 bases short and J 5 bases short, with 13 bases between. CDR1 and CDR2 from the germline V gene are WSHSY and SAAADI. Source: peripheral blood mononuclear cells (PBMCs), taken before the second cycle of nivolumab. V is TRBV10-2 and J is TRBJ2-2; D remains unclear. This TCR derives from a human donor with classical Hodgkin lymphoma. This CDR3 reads CASSDGSFWTGELFF. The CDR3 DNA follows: TGCGCCAGCAGTGATGGGTCTTTTTGGACCGGGGAGCTGTTTTTT.